Below, 10 T cell receptor beta chains from the same sample are listed, as sequenced in a study of cytomegalovirus exposure and HLA in healthy donors. A multiplex PCR was run with 60 Vbeta primers and 13 Jbeta primers. Libraries were prepared by immunoSEQ multiplex PCR; TCRdb keeps only in-frame clonotypes and omits some of them. Of approximately 250,000 clones in the sample, 78% were seen once. The sample comprised PBMCs. These receptors all stem from a boy aged 5-17 years in good health and CMV-seronegative.

The chain uses TRBV9 and TRBJ2-2; 8 nucleotides agree with TRBD2. Germline CDR1 SGDLS, CDR2 YYNGEE. Trimming removed 4 bases from V and 4 bases from J; junction bases left unmatched: 9. The CDR3 contains 16 residues. The CDR3 protein is CASSPQPSGGTGELFF. Here the CDR3 DNA reads TGTGCCAGCAGCCCACAACCAAGCGGGGGCACCGGGGAGCTGTTTTTT.

The rearrangement joins TRBV5-1 to TRBJ2-3; 11 bases map to TRBD1. Germline V gene sequence: CDR1 SGHRS, CDR2 YFSETQ. Trimming cost V 4 bases and J 0 bases; bases outside gene matches: 10. The CDR3 totals 18 residues. CDR3 region: CASSDPGGTGGSTDTQYF. The CDR3 nucleotides are TGCGCCAGCAGCGACCCCGGAGGGACAGGGGGTAGCACAGATACGCAGTATTTT.

CDR3 region: CASSPGAPGSNQPQHF. DNA of the CDR3: TGTGCCAGCTCACCAGGCGCCCCGGGGAGCAATCAGCCCCAGCATTTT. The chain joins TRBV18 to TRBJ1-5, with D unclear. The CDR3 has 16 residues. Trimming shortened V by 2 bases and J by 1 base, and 12 bases separated the two germline ends. In germline, CDR1 is KGHSH, CDR2 LQKENI.

This clone has a single count. The chain recombines TRBV11-2 with TRBJ1-2, with 8 positions matching TRBD1. Germline trimming cut 0 bases from V and 6 bases from J; bases unmatched to any gene: 3. The CDR3 is 14 amino acids. Germline loops: CDR1 SGHAT, CDR2 FQNNGV. CDR3 in amino acids: CASSLDRGQDGYTF. The CDR3 DNA follows: TGTGCCAGCAGCTTAGACAGGGGGCAGGATGGCTACACCTTC.

The chain is built from TRBV30 and TRBJ2-1; D unclear. CDR3 size: 15 residues. Germline assignment: CDR1 GTSNPN and CDR2 SVGIG (reference sequence). V gave up 2 bases and J gave up 0 bases, with 11 bases separating them. The CDR3 region is CAWSTSGSSYNEQFF. The CDR3 DNA follows: TGTGCCTGGAGTACGTCAGGTAGCTCCTACAATGAGCAGTTCTTC.

This clone has only a few counts. The rearrangement links TRBV29-1 to TRBJ1-1; no clear D. Germline values: CDR1 SQVTM, CDR2 ANQGSEA. Trimming cost V 5 bases and J 2 bases, with 12 bases left between them. The CDR3 extends over 13 amino acids. The chain's CDR3 is CSVSRITNTEAFF. The CDR3 bases are TGCAGCGTTTCCAGGATCACTAACACTGAAGCTTTCTTT.

In its sample, this clone was seen once. The V gene is TRBV7-3, the J gene TRBJ2-3; a weak D match, TRBD1 (5 bases). Germline-derived CDR1 and CDR2 are SGHTA and FQGTGA. This CDR3 spans 17 amino acids. Trimming cost V 0 bases and J 0 bases, with 13 bases left between them. Here the CDR3 reads CASSLTGTGTSTDTQYF. For the CDR3, the DNA is TGTGCCAGCAGCTTAACGGGTACAGGAACTAGCACAGATACGCAGTATTTT.

Only a few counts were recorded for this clone. The chain employs TRBV7-9 and TRBJ1-3, with 8 bases lining up with TRBD1. The CDR3 has 14 residues. V lost 6 bases and J lost 3; bases outside the gene matches: 4. In germline, CDR1 is SEHNR, CDR2 FQNEAQ (reference sequence). The CDR3 loop is CASRAGTGGNTIYF. CDR3 bases: TGTGCCAGCAGGGCCGGGACAGGTGGAAACACCATATATTTT.

The genes are TRBV6-5 and TRBJ1-1; 9 bases agree with TRBD1. V was pared by 6 bases and J by 6 bases, with 8 bases of the junction left unmatched. There are 14 residues in the CDR3. Per germline, CDR1 MNHEY and CDR2 SVGAGI. Here the CDR3 DNA reads TGTGCCAGCAGCCGTGGGACAGGGAGAGCTGAAGCTTTCTTT. It encodes CASSRGTGRAEAFF.

V gene TRBV5-1 combines with J gene TRBJ2-3, with 10 bases matching TRBD2. CDR1 and CDR2 (germline): SGHRS, YFSETQ. The CDR3 covers 19 residues. The junction had 15 bases not matched to a gene; V was cut back by 0 bases and J by 5 bases. CDR3 nucleotide sequence: TGCGCCAGCAGCTTGGAGGAAGCGGGGGGGCGGCCGGGTGGAGATACGCAGTATTTT. This gives the protein CASSLEEAGGRPGGDTQYF. The whole variable domain, remainder taken from reference TRBV5-1 and TRBJ2-3, is KAGVTQTPRYLIKTRGQQVTLSCSPISGHRSVSWYQQTPGQGLQFLFEYFSETQRNKGNFPGRFSGRQFSNSRSEMNVSTLELGDSALYLCASSLEEAGGRPGGDTQYFGPGTRLTVL.